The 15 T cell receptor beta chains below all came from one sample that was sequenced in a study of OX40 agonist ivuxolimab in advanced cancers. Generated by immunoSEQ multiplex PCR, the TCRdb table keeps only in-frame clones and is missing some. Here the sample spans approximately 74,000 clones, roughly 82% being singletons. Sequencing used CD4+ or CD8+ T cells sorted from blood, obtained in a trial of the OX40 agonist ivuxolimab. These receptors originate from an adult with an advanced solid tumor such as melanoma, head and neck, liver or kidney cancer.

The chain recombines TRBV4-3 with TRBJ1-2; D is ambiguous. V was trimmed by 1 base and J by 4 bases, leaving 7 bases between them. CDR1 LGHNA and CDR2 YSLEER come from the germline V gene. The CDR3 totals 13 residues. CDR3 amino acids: CASSQVPLYGYTF. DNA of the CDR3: TGCGCCAGCAGCCAAGTCCCACTCTATGGCTACACCTTC.

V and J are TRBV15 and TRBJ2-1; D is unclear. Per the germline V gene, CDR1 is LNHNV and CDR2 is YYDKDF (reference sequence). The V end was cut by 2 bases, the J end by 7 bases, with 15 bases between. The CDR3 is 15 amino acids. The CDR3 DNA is TGTGCCACCAGCAGAAGGGCTTTGTCGTCAAATGAGCAGTTCTTC. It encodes CATSRRALSSNEQFF.

CDR3 residues: CASSPSVLQGPYEQYF. The CDR3 nucleotides read TGTGCCAGCAGCCCGTCGGTCCTACAGGGGCCCTACGAGCAGTACTTC. V and J are TRBV5-4 and TRBJ2-7; 7 positions agree with TRBD1. Looked up from germline, CDR1 is SGHNT and CDR2 is YYREEE (reference sequence). There are 16 residues in the CDR3. V lost 4 bases to trimming and J lost 2 bases; unmatched junction nucleotides: 12.

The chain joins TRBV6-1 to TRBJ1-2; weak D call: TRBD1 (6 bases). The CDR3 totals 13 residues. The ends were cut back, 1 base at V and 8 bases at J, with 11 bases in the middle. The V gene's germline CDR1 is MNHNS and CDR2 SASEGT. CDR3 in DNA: TGTGCCAGCAGTGAAGACAGGGCTACCGGCTACACCTTC. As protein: CASSEDRATGYTF.

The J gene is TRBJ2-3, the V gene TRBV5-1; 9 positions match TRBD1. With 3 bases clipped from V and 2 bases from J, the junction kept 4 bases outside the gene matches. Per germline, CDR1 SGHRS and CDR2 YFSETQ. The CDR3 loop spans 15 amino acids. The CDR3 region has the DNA TGCGCCAGCAGCTGGGACAGGGCCTTCACAGATACGCAGTATTTT. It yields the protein CASSWDRAFTDTQYF.

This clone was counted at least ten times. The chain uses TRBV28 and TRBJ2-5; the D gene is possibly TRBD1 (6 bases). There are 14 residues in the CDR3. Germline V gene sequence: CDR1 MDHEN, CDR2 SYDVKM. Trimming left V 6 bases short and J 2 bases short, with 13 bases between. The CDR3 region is CASSRGQTQETQYF. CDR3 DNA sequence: TGTGCCAGCAGCCGGGGACAAACACAAGAGACCCAGTACTTC.

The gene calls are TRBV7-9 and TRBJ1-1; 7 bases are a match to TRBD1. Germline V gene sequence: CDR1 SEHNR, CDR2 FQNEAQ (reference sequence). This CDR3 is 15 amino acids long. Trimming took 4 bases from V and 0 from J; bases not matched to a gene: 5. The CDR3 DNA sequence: TGTGCCAGCAGCTCATACAGGGGAGTGAACACTGAAGCTTTCTTT. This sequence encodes CASSSYRGVNTEAFF. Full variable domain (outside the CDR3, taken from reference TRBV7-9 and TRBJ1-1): DTGVSQNPRHKITKRGQNVTFRCDPISEHNRLYWYRQTLGQGPEFLTYFQNEAQLEKSRLLSDRFSAERPKGSFSTLEIQRTEQGDSAMYLCASSSYRGVNTEAFFGQGTRLTVV.

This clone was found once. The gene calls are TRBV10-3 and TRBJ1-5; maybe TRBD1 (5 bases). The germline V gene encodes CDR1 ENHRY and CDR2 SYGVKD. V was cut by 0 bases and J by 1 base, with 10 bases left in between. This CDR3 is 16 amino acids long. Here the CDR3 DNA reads TGTGCCATCAGTGAGTCGTCGGCAGGGAGCAATCAGCCCCAGCATTTT. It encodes CAISESSAGSNQPQHF.

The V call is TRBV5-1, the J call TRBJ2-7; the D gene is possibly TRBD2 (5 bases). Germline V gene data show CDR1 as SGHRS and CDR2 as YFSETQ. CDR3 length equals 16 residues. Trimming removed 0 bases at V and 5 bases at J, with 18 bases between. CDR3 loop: CASSLVGVLLPNEQYF. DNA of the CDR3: TGCGCCAGCAGCTTGGTCGGGGTGCTACTCCCGAACGAGCAGTACTTC.

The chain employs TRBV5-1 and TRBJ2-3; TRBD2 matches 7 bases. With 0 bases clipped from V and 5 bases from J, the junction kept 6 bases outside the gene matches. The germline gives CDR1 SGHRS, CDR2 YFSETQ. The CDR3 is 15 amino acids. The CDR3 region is CASSLGSGVGDTQYF. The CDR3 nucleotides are TGCGCCAGCAGCTTGGGAAGCGGGGTGGGAGATACGCAGTATTTT.

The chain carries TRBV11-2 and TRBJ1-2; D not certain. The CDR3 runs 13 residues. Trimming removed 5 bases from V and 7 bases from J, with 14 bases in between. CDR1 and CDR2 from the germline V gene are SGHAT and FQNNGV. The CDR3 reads CASSQGLGSGYTF. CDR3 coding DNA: TGTGCCAGCAGCCAAGGGCTGGGTTCTGGCTACACCTTC.

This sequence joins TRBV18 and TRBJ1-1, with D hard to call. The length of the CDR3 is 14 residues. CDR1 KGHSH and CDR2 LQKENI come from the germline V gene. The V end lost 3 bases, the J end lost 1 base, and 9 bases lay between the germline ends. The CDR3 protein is CASSPGSGNTEAFF. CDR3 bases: TGTGCCAGCTCACCTGGATCAGGGAACACTGAAGCTTTCTTT.

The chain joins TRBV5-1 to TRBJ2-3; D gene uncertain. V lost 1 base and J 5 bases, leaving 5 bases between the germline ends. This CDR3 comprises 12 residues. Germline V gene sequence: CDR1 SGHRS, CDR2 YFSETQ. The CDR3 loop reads CASSLIGDTQYF. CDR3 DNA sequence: TGCGCCAGCAGCTTGATAGGAGATACGCAGTATTTT.

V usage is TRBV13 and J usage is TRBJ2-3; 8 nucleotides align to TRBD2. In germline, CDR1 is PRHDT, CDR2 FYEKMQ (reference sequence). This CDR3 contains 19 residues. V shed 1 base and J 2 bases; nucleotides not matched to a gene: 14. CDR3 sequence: CASSLVWSSGSSPTDTQYF. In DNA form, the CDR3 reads TGTGCCAGCAGCTTAGTTTGGTCTAGCGGGTCGTCTCCCACAGATACGCAGTATTTT. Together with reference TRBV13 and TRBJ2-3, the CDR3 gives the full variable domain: AAGVIQSPRHLIKEKRETATLKCYPIPRHDTVYWYQQGPGQDPQFLISFYEKMQSDKGSIPDRFSAQQFSDYHSELNMSSLELGDSALYFCASSLVWSSGSSPTDTQYFGPGTRLTVL.

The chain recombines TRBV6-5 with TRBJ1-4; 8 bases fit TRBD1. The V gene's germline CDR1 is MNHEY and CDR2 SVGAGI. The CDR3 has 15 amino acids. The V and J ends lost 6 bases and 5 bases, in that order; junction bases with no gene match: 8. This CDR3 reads CASRSDRGPNEKLFF. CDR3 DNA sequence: TGTGCCAGCAGGTCAGACAGGGGACCAAATGAAAAACTGTTTTTT.